A single T cell receptor beta chain is shown here with its context. CDR1 and CDR2 from the germline V gene are SEHNR and FQNEAQ (reference sequence). V was pared by 5 bases and J by 3 bases, with 17 bases between. The CDR3 is made up of 16 amino acids. Profiling of TCR beta VDJ combinations and CDR3 sequences used genomic DNA as template. TCRdb ran MiXCR on the reads and lists one entry per CDR3 protein. The sample lists about 190,000 distinct CDR3 sequences, approximately 49% seen once, with about 15% in the top ten. The sample is drawn from a study of CD8+CD57+ T cells in acquired aplastic anemia. Sequenced input: sorted CD4+, CD8+, or CD8+CD57+ T cells (not recorded which) from PBMCs. The chain employs TRBV7-9 and TRBJ1-5, with a weak D call TRBD1 (6 bases). The receptor's source is a human donor in good health, serving as a control. Here the CDR3 reads CASSPGRGRDNQPQHF. CDR3 in DNA: TGTGCCAGCAGCCCCGGTCGGGGGCGCGACAATCAGCCCCAGCATTTT. The complete variable domain, with remaining parts taken from reference TRBV7-9 and TRBJ1-5, reads DTGVSQNPRHKITKRGQNVTFRCDPISEHNRLYWYRQTLGQGPEFLTYFQNEAQLEKSRLLSDRFSAERPKGSFSTLEIQRTEQGDSAMYLCASSPGRGRDNQPQHFGDGTRLSIL.